The subject of this entry is one T cell receptor beta chain. Germline CDR1 is DFQATT and CDR2 is SNEGSKA (reference sequence). Trimming left V 2 bases short and J 3 bases short, with 11 bases between. The CDR3 has 14 amino acids. The entry originates in a study of T-cell reconstitution after alpha-beta-depleted transplantation in children. The authors prepared the TCRbeta library with unique molecular identifiers. TCRdb reanalysed the PCR reads using MiXCR and keeps one entry per CDR3 protein. This table holds about 540,000 distinct CDR3 sequences, approximately 16% found once. The chain uses TRBV20-1 and TRBJ2-1; the D gene is possibly TRBD2 (5 bases). This specimen consisted of PBMCs from the stem cell graft donor, obtained from the stem cell graft. This sequence originates from a human donor who donated a stem cell graft to a child with acute lymphoblastic leukemia. CDR3 sequence (DNA): TGCAGTGCTAGAAGCCGCCGGGGCTACAATGAGCAGTTCTTC. Amino acids: CSARSRRGYNEQFF.